Shown below are 27 T cell receptor beta chains from a single sample sequenced in a study of CD8 T cells in Susac syndrome (dated by TCRdb to between 2018 and 2021). The method was the immunoSEQ multiplex PCR assay. RNA was extracted with the RNeasy kit and about 0.5 to 1 ug was reverse transcribed using random hexamers. Starting from the raw public reads, TCRdb applied fastp trimming at Q25, assembled clones with MiXCR and retained in-frame beta chains. One record per CDR3 amino acid sequence lists the most common genes and DNA. Within this sample are over 130,000 distinct CDR3 sequences, with 85% to 95% of them counted one time only. 0.11% of the sample is taken by the ten largest. Specimen: CD4+ T cells from PBMCs. All receptors come from a human donor with multiple sclerosis.

This clonotype was seen a single time. The rearrangement links TRBV7-9 to TRBJ1-5; D perhaps matches TRBD1 (5 bases). The CDR3 has 16 amino acids. V lost 5 bases and J lost 7, with 21 bases in between. Germline V lookup: CDR1 SEHNR, CDR2 FQNEAQ (reference sequence). CDR3 residues: CASSRWVGTGEQPQHF. CDR3 bases: TGTGCCAGCAGCCGCTGGGTGGGGACCGGGGAGCAGCCCCAGCATTTT.

The rearrangement uses TRBV29-1 and TRBJ1-1; 9 positions agree with TRBD1. The V gene's germline CDR1 is SQVTM and CDR2 ANQGSEA. Trimming took 5 bases from V and 6 from J; bases not matched to a gene: 7. The CDR3 is 13 amino acids. The CDR3 nucleotides read TGCAGCGTTAGGGACAGGGTTGTCGCTGAAGCTTTCTTT. Translating it yields CSVRDRVVAEAFF. Filled out from reference TRBV29-1 and TRBJ1-1, the complete variable domain reads SAVISQKPSRDICQRGTSLTIQCQVDSQVTMMFWYRQQPGQSLTLIATANQGSEATYESGFVIDKFPISRPNLTFSTLTVSNMSPEDSSIYLCSVRDRVVAEAFFGQGTRLTVV.

This clonotype was picked up one time. The chain has TRBV4-1 and TRBJ2-7; TRBD1 is a possible D gene (6 bases). Trimming shortened V by 3 bases and J by 5 bases, and 14 bases separated the two germline ends. CDR3 length equals 14 residues. CDR1 is MGHRA and CDR2 is YSYEKL in the germline V gene. The DNA for the CDR3 is TGCGCCAGCAGCCAGGTAGGACAGACTAACGAGCAGTACTTC. Translated: CASSQVGQTNEQYF.

The chain employs TRBV10-3 and TRBJ2-7, with D possibly matching TRBD2 (5 bases). Trimming took off 0 bases at V and 5 bases at J, with 11 bases between the two ends. Germline V gene sequence: CDR1 ENHRY, CDR2 SYGVKD. The CDR3 is 14 residues long. CDR3 sequence reads: CAISESGKTNEQYF. CDR3 DNA sequence: TGTGCCATCAGTGAGTCCGGGAAAACCAACGAGCAGTACTTC.

The chain links TRBV11-1 to TRBJ2-2; 8 positions agree with TRBD1. The CDR3 is made up of 16 amino acids. Germline lookup yields CDR1 SGHAT and CDR2 FQDESV (reference sequence). The V gene end was trimmed by 5 bases and the J gene end by 4 bases; junction bases not matched to a gene: 9. The CDR3 DNA is TGTGCCAGCAGCCCCCCGACAGGGGCCTTCACCGGGGAGCTGTTTTTT. Amino acids: CASSPPTGAFTGELFF.

The chain uses TRBV20-1 and TRBJ1-2; D is ambiguous. This CDR3 region has 13 residues. Looked up from germline, CDR1 is DFQATT and CDR2 is SNEGSKA (reference sequence). V was clipped by 4 bases and J by 6 bases, with 15 bases between them. The CDR3 DNA sequence: TGCAGTGCTACTAAGAAGGGTTCGGATGGCTACACCTTC. It encodes CSATKKGSDGYTF.

The chain carries TRBV19 and TRBJ2-5; the match to TRBD1 covers 7 bases. The CDR3 is made up of 13 amino acids. Trimming took 4 bases from V and 5 from J; bases not matched to a gene: 4. CDR1 is LNHDA and CDR2 is SQIVND in the germline V gene (reference sequence). The CDR3 loop is CASSTRQGETQYF. The CDR3 region has the DNA TGTGCCAGTAGTACCAGACAGGGCGAGACCCAGTACTTC.

The chain links TRBV29-1 to TRBJ2-1; 9 positions match TRBD1. V lost 5 bases to trimming and J lost 4 bases; unmatched junction nucleotides: 3. Germline CDR1 is SQVTM and CDR2 is ANQGSEA. The CDR3 runs 13 residues. The CDR3: CSVRQGGYNEQFF. The CDR3, as DNA: TGCAGCGTTCGACAGGGGGGTTACAATGAGCAGTTCTTC.

The chain uses TRBV30 and TRBJ2-4; D tentatively fits TRBD1 or TRBD2 (5 bases each). The V gene lost 3 bases and the J gene lost 6 bases, with 15 bases spanning the gap. This CDR3 has 14 residues. Germline CDR1 GTSNPN, CDR2 SVGIG (reference sequence). The CDR3 DNA reads TGTGCCTGGAGGTTGTGGGGGTATGGAAACATTCAGTACTTC. Its translation is CAWRLWGYGNIQYF. Supplemented by reference TRBV30 and TRBJ2-4, the full variable domain reads SQTIHQWPATLVQPVGSPLSLECTVEGTSNPNLYWYRQAAGRGLQLLFYSVGIGQISSEVPQNLSASRPQDRQFILSSKKLLLSDSGFYLCAWRLWGYGNIQYFGAGTRLSVL.

The rearrangement uses TRBV12-3 or TRBV12-4 and TRBJ1-1; TRBD1 agrees at 8 bases. J gave up 2 bases and V 5 bases, and 4 bases lay outside the gene matches. The length of the CDR3 is 14 residues. The CDR3 spells CASSVGQGNTEAFF. CDR3 in DNA: TGTGCCAGCAGTGTCGGACAGGGCAACACTGAAGCTTTCTTT.

The CDR3 loop reads CSVAGGGVDNEQFF. CDR3 nucleotides: TGCAGCGTTGCCGGGGGAGGGGTGGACAATGAGCAGTTCTTC. V gene TRBV29-1 combines with J gene TRBJ2-1, with TRBD2 identical over 7 bases. The germline V gene encodes CDR1 SQVTM and CDR2 ANQGSEA. This CDR3 is 14 amino acids long. Trimming removed 4 bases from V and 5 bases from J; junction bases left unmatched: 8.

This chain uses TRBV24-1 with TRBJ2-1; 11 bases agree with TRBD1. This CDR3 spans 21 amino acids. With 3 bases clipped from V and 3 bases from J, the junction kept 18 bases outside the gene matches. Germline lookup yields CDR1 KGHDR and CDR2 SFDVKD. Here the CDR3 reads CATSDPTPGQGGVTDYNEQFF. CDR3 DNA sequence: TGTGCCACCAGTGATCCTACTCCGGGACAGGGGGGGGTAACTGACTACAATGAGCAGTTCTTC.

The chain couples TRBV27 to TRBJ2-7; D is perhaps TRBD1 or TRBD2 (5 bases each). Germline CDR1 reads MNHEY; CDR2 reads SMNVEV (reference sequence). CDR3 length: 14 amino acids. The V end was cut by 4 bases, the J end by 2 bases, with 12 bases between. The CDR3 loop reads CASSWGPGTYEQYF. CDR3 nucleotide sequence: TGTGCCAGCAGTTGGGGACCCGGCACCTACGAGCAGTACTTC.

The chain recombines TRBV19 with TRBJ2-5; TRBD2 might be the D (5 bases). The CDR3 consists of 15 residues. CDR1 LNHDA and CDR2 SQIVND come from the germline V gene (reference sequence). Trimming stripped 1 base from V and 4 bases from J, with 13 bases between. CDR3 in DNA: TGTGCCAGTAGTATAGGGCGGGCAGCCGGAGAGACCCAGTACTTC. This gives the protein CASSIGRAAGETQYF. Drawing the rest from reference TRBV19 and TRBJ2-5, the complete variable domain is DGGITQSPKYLFRKEGQNVTLSCEQNLNHDAMYWYRQDPGQGLRLIYYSQIVNDFQKGDIAEGYSVSREKKESFPLTVTSAQKNPTAFYLCASSIGRAAGETQYFGPGTRLLVL.

This clonotype appeared a single time. J is TRBJ1-5 and V is TRBV5-6; TRBD1 agrees at 9 bases. Germline V gives CDR1 SGHDT, CDR2 YYEEEE. V was pared by 1 base and J by 9 bases, with 8 bases of the junction left unmatched. The CDR3 covers 15 residues. Written as DNA, the CDR3 is TGTGCCAGCAGCTTGATTCGACAGGGGGGTCGGCCCCAGCATTTT. This gives the protein CASSLIRQGGRPQHF.

V gene TRBV9 combines with J gene TRBJ2-3, with D perhaps given as TRBD1 or TRBD2 (5 bases each). Deletions cut 0 bases from V and 1 base from J, with 9 bases between. The germline CDR1 and CDR2 sequences are SGDLS and YYNGEE. CDR3 length equals 15 residues. The CDR3 nucleotides are TGTGCCAGCAGCGTAGGGGACGGCCGCACAGATACGCAGTATTTT. As protein: CASSVGDGRTDTQYF.

This clonotype was found once. This sequence joins TRBV20-1 and TRBJ1-1; D gene unclear. Deletions cut 2 bases from V and 7 bases from J, with 14 bases between. Germline CDR1 reads DFQATT; CDR2 reads SNEGSKA (reference sequence). The CDR3 is 13 residues long. DNA of the CDR3: TGCAGTGCTAGATCTCCCGGTCCAGGTGAAGCTTTCTTT. It specifies CSARSPGPGEAFF.

V gene TRBV29-1 combines with J gene TRBJ2-5, with 8 nucleotides matching TRBD2. Germline V gene sequence: CDR1 SQVTM, CDR2 ANQGSEA. V lost 2 bases, J lost 4 bases, and 0 bases stayed unmatched. The CDR3 consists of 12 residues. The CDR3 loop reads CSVELAGETQYF. The CDR3 DNA sequence: TGCAGCGTTGAACTAGCGGGAGAGACCCAGTACTTC.

V usage is TRBV7-9 and J usage is TRBJ2-5, with D perhaps matching TRBD2 (5 bases). V gave up 11 bases and J gave up 4 bases, with 17 bases separating them. This CDR3 is 13 amino acids long. Germline V CDR1 and CDR2: SEHNR, FQNEAQ (reference sequence). CDR3 sequence (DNA): TGTGCCTGTAGATACGGCCGGGGAGAGACCCAGTACTTC. It encodes CACRYGRGETQYF.

The chain links TRBV2 to TRBJ2-5; 9 nucleotides line up with TRBD2. CDR1 SNHLY and CDR2 FYNNEI come from the germline V gene. The CDR3 is made up of 13 amino acids. V lost 4 bases to trimming and J lost 6 bases; unmatched junction nucleotides: 3. CDR3 protein: CASSAGLAKTQYF. CDR3 bases: TGTGCCAGCAGTGCGGGACTAGCAAAGACCCAGTACTTC.

This clonotype was observed a single time. The chain carries TRBV20-1 and TRBJ2-5, with TRBD2 identical over 9 bases. Looked up from germline, CDR1 is DFQATT and CDR2 is SNEGSKA (reference sequence). CDR3 length: 12 residues. Trimming took 1 base from V and 12 from J; bases not matched to a gene: 6. The CDR3 region is CSARGLAGLKYF. In DNA form, the CDR3 reads TGCAGTGCTAGAGGCCTAGCGGGGCTTAAGTACTTC.

V usage is TRBV3-1 and J usage is TRBJ1-4; TRBD1 agrees at 7 bases. This CDR3 region has 13 residues. The V gene end was trimmed by 4 bases and the J gene end by 15 bases; junction bases not matched to a gene: 11. From germline, CDR1 is LGHDT and CDR2 YNNKEL (reference sequence). This CDR3 reads CASSRGTDTMVFF. The DNA of the CDR3 is TGTGCCAGCAGCCGTGGGACAGACACTATGGTGTTTTTT.

The gene calls are TRBV29-1 and TRBJ2-5, with D possibly TRBD1 on 5 matching bases. The CDR3 length is 12 residues. Germline CDR1 is SQVTM and CDR2 is ANQGSEA. Trimming took off 8 bases at V and 2 bases at J, with 12 bases between the two ends. The CDR3 region is CSPRQLQETQYF. The CDR3 DNA follows: TGCAGCCCGAGACAGCTACAAGAGACCCAGTACTTC.

The chain combines TRBV2 with TRBJ2-5; no definite D call. Looked up from germline, CDR1 is SNHLY and CDR2 is FYNNEI. V was clipped by 6 bases and J by 3 bases, with 11 bases between them. This CDR3 region has 13 residues. The CDR3 loop reads CASSTNSEETQYF. The CDR3 coding sequence is TGTGCCAGCAGCACGAACAGCGAAGAGACCCAGTACTTC.

The J gene is TRBJ2-2, the V gene TRBV20-1; D possibly corresponds to TRBD1 (7 bases). This CDR3 is built from 15 residues. Germline CDR1 and CDR2: DFQATT and SNEGSKA (reference sequence). V gave up 0 bases and J gave up 6 bases, with 14 bases separating them. CDR3 in DNA: TGCAGTGCTAGAGAAAGAACAGGGGAGGCCGGGGAGCTGTTTTTT. It specifies CSARERTGEAGELFF.

This clonotype has just one count. A read error may produce the germline difference seen at one junction end. The chain is built from TRBV3-1 and TRBJ1-5; possible D gene TRBD1, 5 bases. Germline V gives CDR1 LGHDT, CDR2 YNNKEL (reference sequence). This CDR3 region has 14 residues. In DNA form, the CDR3 reads TGTGCCAGCAGCGTGCGGGACGCCAATCACCCCCAGCATTTT. Translation gives CASSVRDANHPQHF.

The chain employs TRBV7-3 and TRBJ2-3; 13 nucleotides align to TRBD2. CDR1 SGHTA and CDR2 FQGTGA come from the germline V gene. The CDR3 contains 14 residues. V was clipped by 4 bases and J by 6 bases; unmatched bases: 1. The CDR3: CASSSGLAGDTQYF. DNA of the CDR3: TGTGCCAGCAGCTCGGGACTAGCGGGGGATACGCAGTATTTT.